Each of the 9 T cell receptor beta chains below was sequenced from the same sample in a study of radiation and T cells in renal cell carcinoma. The data were produced by immunoSEQ multiplex PCR, yet TCRdb's version contains in-frame clones alone and is incomplete. The table has tens of thousands of clones, 85% seen once. This sample's time point: blood 4 weeks post-SBRT, at nephrectomy. Treatment defined: 15 Gy SBRT to primary tumor, nephrectomy 4 weeks later. Sequenced here: blood, sampled from a patient whose treatment included radiotherapy and nephrectomy. The receptors here all came from a man aged 45-65 years with renal cell carcinoma.

This CDR3 reads CATSREGSYNEQFF. The CDR3, as DNA: TGTGCCACCAGCAGAGAGGGCAGCTACAATGAGCAGTTCTTC. This chain uses TRBV15 with TRBJ2-1; unclear D gene. The V end was cut by 0 bases, the J end by 3 bases, with 6 bases between. This CDR3 is built from 14 residues. Germline values: CDR1 LNHNV, CDR2 YYDKDF (reference sequence).

The V gene is TRBV5-1, the J gene TRBJ2-5; D could derive from TRBD1 or TRBD2 (5 bases each). The CDR3 has 14 amino acids. Deletions cut 2 bases from V and 3 bases from J, with 11 bases between. Germline V gene data show CDR1 as SGHRS and CDR2 as YFSETQ. The chain's CDR3 is CASSFVGGKETQYF. The CDR3 region has the DNA TGCGCCAGCAGCTTTGTTGGGGGTAAAGAGACCCAGTACTTC.

This chain joins TRBV6-5 and TRBJ1-4; D is uncertain. V lost 0 bases and J 7 bases, leaving 15 bases between the germline ends. CDR3 length: 16 residues. From germline, CDR1 is MNHEY and CDR2 SVGAGI. Written as DNA, the CDR3 is TGTGCCAGCAGTTACTCGTTTAGGCGGATGGGTGAAAAACTGTTTTTT. Translation gives CASSYSFRRMGEKLFF.

The rearrangement links TRBV5-1 to TRBJ1-2; the D is unclear. The length of the CDR3 is 15 residues. In germline, CDR1 is SGHRS, CDR2 YFSETQ. V was pared by 2 bases and J by 4 bases, with 15 bases between. The CDR3 is CASSFSGRAPYGYTF. CDR3 nucleotide sequence: TGCGCCAGCAGCTTTAGTGGGCGGGCCCCCTATGGCTACACCTTC.

The chain combines TRBV18 with TRBJ2-4; TRBD2 aligns across 7 bases. Losses at the gene ends were 4 bases for V and 8 bases for J; bases not matched to a gene: 14. The CDR3 contains 16 residues. Germline lookup yields CDR1 KGHSH and CDR2 LQKENI. CDR3 DNA: TGTGCCAGCTCACTGGGATTAGCGGTTCGGGGGGACATTCAGTACTTC. It yields the protein CASSLGLAVRGDIQYF.

This sequence joins TRBV15 and TRBJ1-1; a weak D match, TRBD1 (6 bases). CDR1 and CDR2 (germline): LNHNV, YYDKDF (reference sequence). The CDR3 is 15 residues long. V shed 4 bases and J shed 4 bases, with 16 bases lying between them. The CDR3 coding sequence is TGTGCCACCAGCATGCAGGTGAGGGGGTTCACTGAAGCTTTCTTT. It codes for CATSMQVRGFTEAFF.

The chain recombines TRBV18 with TRBJ2-1; D ambiguous. The ends were cut back, 0 bases at V and 3 bases at J, with 3 bases in the middle. Germline loops: CDR1 KGHSH, CDR2 LQKENI. CDR3 length: 13 amino acids. CDR3 coding DNA: TGTGCCAGCTCACCACCAGACTACAATGAGCAGTTCTTC. It translates to CASSPPDYNEQFF.

The chain uses TRBV5-5 and TRBJ2-1, with 12 bases that match TRBD2. Germline V CDR1 and CDR2: SGHKS, YYEKEE (reference sequence). The junction had 11 bases not matched to a gene; V was cut back by 3 bases and J by 7 bases. CDR3 length: 17 amino acids. The CDR3 region has the DNA TGTGCCAGCAGCTCGGACAGCCTAGCGGGAGGGGGGAATGAGCAGTTCTTC. This encodes CASSSDSLAGGGNEQFF.

The CDR3 DNA reads TGCGCCAGCAGCCCCAGGGCTAAAATATACAATGAGCAGTTCTTC. This codes for CASSPRAKIYNEQFF. This chain connects TRBV5-1 to TRBJ2-1; D is perhaps TRBD1 (5 bases). This CDR3 is 15 amino acids long. V lost 4 bases and J lost 4, with 15 bases in between. The germline gives CDR1 SGHRS, CDR2 YFSETQ.